The source of this TCR beta chain is a study of identical twins. The V end lost 1 base, the J end lost 5 bases, and 14 bases lay between the germline ends. This CDR3 region has 15 residues. Germline V gene data show CDR1 as MDHEN and CDR2 as SYDVKM. TCRdb called the 5' RACE reads again in MiXCR, with one record for every CDR3 protein. The table includes roughly 570,000 distinct CDR3 sequences, around 9.6% detected once. The table lists this clonotype with many counts. These data were also reused for a study on yellow fever vaccine responses in identical twins.

The chain is built from TRBV28 and TRBJ2-5; unclear D gene. The TCR sequence derives from a woman aged 18-35 years in good health. The sample consisted of PBMCs. The DNA of the CDR3 is TGTGCCAGCAGTTTATTAAGGAGTTTGGTGGAGACCCAGTACTTC. Translated: CASSLLRSLVETQYF.